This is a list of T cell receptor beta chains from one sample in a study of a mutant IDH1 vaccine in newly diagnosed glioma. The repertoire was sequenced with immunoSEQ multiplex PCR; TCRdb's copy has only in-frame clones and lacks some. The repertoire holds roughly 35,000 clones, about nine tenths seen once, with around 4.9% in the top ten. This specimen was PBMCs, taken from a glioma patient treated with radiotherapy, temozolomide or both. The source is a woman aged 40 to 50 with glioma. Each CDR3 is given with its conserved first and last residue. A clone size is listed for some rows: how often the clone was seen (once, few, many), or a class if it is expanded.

CDR3aa: CASSQDRGRGDTQYF
abundance: .
v_gene: TRBV14

CDR3aa: CASSLGTLRDQPQHF
abundance: .
v_gene: TRBV5-1

CDR3aa: CASSPRRESLEAFF
abundance: once
v_gene: TRBV7-6

CDR3aa: CAWSVRDEQYF
abundance: once
v_gene: TRBV30

CDR3aa: CASSRRTGREETQYF
abundance: .
v_gene: TRBV4-1

CDR3aa: CASSYRSGSGDYGYTF
abundance: .
v_gene: TRBV6-5

CDR3aa: CASSGGETQYF
abundance: few
v_gene: TRBV9

CDR3aa: CASSPRDRGSYEQYF
abundance: .
v_gene: TRBV21-1

CDR3aa: CASSKSGIGSYEQYF
abundance: .
v_gene: TRBV6-6

CDR3aa: CASGGQVNEKLFF
abundance: .
v_gene: TRBV28

CDR3aa: CASSVALAGYNEQFF
abundance: .
v_gene: TRBV9

CDR3aa: CASSEPVLGYTF
abundance: .
v_gene: TRBV7-2

CDR3aa: CANSTRGLPAGNTIYF
abundance: .
v_gene: TRBV27

CDR3aa: CASSQGAPTEAFF
abundance: .
v_gene: TRBV18